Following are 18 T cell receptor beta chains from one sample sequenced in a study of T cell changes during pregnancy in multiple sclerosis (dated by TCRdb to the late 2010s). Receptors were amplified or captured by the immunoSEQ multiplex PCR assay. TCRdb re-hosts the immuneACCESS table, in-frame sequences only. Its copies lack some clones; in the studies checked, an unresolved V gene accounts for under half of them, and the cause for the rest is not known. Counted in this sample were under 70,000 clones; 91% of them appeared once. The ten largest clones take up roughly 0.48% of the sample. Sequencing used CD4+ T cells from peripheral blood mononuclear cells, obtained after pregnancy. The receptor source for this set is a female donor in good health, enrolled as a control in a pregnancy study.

The CDR3 here is CASSRGSTDTQYF. In nucleotides, the CDR3 is TGTGCCAGCAGTAGGGGGAGCACAGATACGCAGTATTTT. The chain employs TRBV6-5 and TRBJ2-3, with D possibly matching TRBD1 (6 bases). V lost 5 bases and J lost 0, with 6 bases in between. Germline values: CDR1 MNHEY, CDR2 SVGAGI. This CDR3 comprises 13 residues.

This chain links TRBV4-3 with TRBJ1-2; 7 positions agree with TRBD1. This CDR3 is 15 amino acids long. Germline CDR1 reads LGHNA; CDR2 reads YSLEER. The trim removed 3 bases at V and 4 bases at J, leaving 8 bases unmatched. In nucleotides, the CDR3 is TGCGCCAGCAGCCAGGTAGTAGGGGACAGCTATGGCTACACCTTC. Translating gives CASSQVVGDSYGYTF.

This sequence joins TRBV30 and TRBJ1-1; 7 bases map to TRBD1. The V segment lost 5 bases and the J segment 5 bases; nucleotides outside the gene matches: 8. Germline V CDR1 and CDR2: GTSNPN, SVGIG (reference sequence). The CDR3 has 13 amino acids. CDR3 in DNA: TGTGCCTGGCGGAGAACAGGGGTAACTGAAGCTTTCTTT. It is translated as CAWRRTGVTEAFF.

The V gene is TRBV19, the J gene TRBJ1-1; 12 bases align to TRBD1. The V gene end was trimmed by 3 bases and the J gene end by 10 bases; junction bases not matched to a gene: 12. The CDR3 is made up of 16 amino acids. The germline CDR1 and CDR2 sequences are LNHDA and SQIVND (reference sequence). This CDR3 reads CASSITSGTGGAGAFF. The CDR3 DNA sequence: TGTGCCAGTAGTATTACTTCCGGGACAGGGGGCGCCGGAGCTTTCTTT.

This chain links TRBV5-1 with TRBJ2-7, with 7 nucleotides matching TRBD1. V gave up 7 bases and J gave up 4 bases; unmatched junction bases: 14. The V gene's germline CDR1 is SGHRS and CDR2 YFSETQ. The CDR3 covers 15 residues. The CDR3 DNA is TGCGCCAGCCGTCGATTCGGGACAGCAACGTACGAGCAGTACTTC. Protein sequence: CASRRFGTATYEQYF.

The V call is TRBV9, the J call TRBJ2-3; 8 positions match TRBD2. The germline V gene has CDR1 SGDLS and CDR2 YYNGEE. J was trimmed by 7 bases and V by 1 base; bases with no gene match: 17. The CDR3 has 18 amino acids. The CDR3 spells CASSVNASWGGGPYTQYF. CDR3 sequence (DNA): TGTGCCAGCAGCGTAAATGCGAGTTGGGGCGGGGGGCCGTATACGCAGTATTTT.

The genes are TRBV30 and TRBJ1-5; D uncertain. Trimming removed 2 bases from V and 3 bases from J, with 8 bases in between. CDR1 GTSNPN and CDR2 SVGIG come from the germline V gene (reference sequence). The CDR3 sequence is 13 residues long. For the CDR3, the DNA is TGTGCCTGGAGTAAAAGCCTCAATCAGCCCCAGCATTTT. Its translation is CAWSKSLNQPQHF.

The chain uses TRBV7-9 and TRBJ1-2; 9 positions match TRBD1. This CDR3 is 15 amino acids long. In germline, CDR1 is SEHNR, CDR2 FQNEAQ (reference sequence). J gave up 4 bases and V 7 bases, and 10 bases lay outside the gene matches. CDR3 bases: TGTGCCAGCATCCTAGAGACAGGGGGGTCCTATGGCTACACCTTC. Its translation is CASILETGGSYGYTF.

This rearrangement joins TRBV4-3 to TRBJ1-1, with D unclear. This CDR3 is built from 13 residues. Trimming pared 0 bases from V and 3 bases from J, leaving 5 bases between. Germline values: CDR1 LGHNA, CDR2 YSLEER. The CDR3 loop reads CASSQDPDTEAFF. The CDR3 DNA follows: TGCGCCAGCAGCCAAGATCCTGACACTGAAGCTTTCTTT.

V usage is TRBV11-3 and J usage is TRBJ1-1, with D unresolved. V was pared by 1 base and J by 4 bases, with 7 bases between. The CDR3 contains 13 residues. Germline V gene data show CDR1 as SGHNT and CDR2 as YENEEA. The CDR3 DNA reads TGTGCCAGCAGCTTAGGGCCCACCACTGAAGCTTTCTTT. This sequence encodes CASSLGPTTEAFF.

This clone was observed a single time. The CDR3, as DNA: TGTGCCAGCAGCGTAGGACTAGCGGGGGGCGAAGAGACCCAGTACTTC. Its translation is CASSVGLAGGEETQYF. The V and J genes are TRBV9 and TRBJ2-5, with 13 bases lining up with TRBD2. The V gene end was trimmed by 0 bases and the J gene end by 3 bases; junction bases not matched to a gene: 2. Germline V CDR1 and CDR2: SGDLS, YYNGEE. This CDR3 contains 16 residues. Full variable domain (rest looked up from reference TRBV9 and TRBJ2-5): DSGVTQTPKHLITATGQRVTLRCSPRSGDLSVYWYQQSLDQGLQFLIQYYNGEERAKGNILERFSAQQFPDLHSELNLSSLELGDSALYFCASSVGLAGGEETQYFGPGTRLLVL.

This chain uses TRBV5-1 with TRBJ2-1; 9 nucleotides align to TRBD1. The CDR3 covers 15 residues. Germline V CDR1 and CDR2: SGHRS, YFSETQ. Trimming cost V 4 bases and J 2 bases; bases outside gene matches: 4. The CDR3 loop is CASSAGDRAYNEQFF. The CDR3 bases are TGCGCCAGCAGCGCTGGGGACAGGGCCTACAATGAGCAGTTCTTC.

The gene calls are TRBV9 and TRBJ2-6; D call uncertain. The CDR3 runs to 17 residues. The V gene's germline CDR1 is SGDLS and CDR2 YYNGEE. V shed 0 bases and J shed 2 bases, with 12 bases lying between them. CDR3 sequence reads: CASSVVFVGAGANVLTF. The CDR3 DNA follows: TGTGCCAGCAGCGTAGTATTTGTTGGAGCTGGGGCCAACGTCCTGACTTTC.

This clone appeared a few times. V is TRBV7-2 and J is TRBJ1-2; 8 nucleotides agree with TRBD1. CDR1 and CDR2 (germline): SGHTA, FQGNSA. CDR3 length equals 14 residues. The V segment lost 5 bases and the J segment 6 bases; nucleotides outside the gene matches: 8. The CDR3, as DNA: TGTGCCAGCAGCATACAGGGGGATATCGATGGCTACACCTTC. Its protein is CASSIQGDIDGYTF.

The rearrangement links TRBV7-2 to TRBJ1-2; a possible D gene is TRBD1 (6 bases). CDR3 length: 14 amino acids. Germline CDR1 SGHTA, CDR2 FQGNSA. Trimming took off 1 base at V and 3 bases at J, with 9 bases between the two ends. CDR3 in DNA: TGTGCCAGCAGCTTAGAAAGGACAGACTATGGCTACACCTTC. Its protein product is CASSLERTDYGYTF.

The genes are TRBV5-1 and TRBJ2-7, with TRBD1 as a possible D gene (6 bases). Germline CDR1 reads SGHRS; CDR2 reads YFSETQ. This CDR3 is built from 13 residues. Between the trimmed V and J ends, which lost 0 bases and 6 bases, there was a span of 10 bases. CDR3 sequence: CASSLAAGVEQYF. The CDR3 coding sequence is TGCGCCAGCAGCTTGGCCGCAGGGGTCGAGCAGTACTTC.

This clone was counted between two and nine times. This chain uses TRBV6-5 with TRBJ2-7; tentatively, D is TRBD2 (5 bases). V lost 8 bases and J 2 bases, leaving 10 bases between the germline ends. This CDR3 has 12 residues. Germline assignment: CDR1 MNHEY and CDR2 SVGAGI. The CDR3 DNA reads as TGTGCCAGCTCCCGGGGTACCTACGAGCAGTACTTC. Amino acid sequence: CASSRGTYEQYF.

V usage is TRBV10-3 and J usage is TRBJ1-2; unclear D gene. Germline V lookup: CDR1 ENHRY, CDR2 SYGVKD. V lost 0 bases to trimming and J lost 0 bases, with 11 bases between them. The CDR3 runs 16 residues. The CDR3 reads CAISESNVRTNYGYTF. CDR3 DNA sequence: TGTGCCATCAGTGAGTCGAACGTGAGAACTAACTATGGCTACACCTTC.